The sequence of this T cell receptor (beta chain) was determined in a study of blood T cell repertoires in COVID-19. Across the study: Samples taken during acute and convalescent COVID-19 were collected in the United States, Italy and Spain.

V was clipped by 6 bases and J by 7 bases; unmatched bases: 18. The CDR3 totals 18 residues. Germline assignment: CDR1 LGHDT and CDR2 YNNKEL (reference sequence). The method was immunoSEQ multiplex PCR; TCRdb's version includes in-frame clones alone and lacks a portion of them. There are roughly 88,000 clones in the sample; approximately 90% occur only once, and around 19% lies in the top ten. The chain joins TRBV3-1 (or the pseudogene TRBV3-2) to TRBJ2-1, with TRBD2 identical over 10 bases. Sequenced material: peripheral blood. The receptor comes from a woman aged 55-69 years with COVID-19, enrolled during active disease. The CDR3 sequence is CASSQKSSGGYRGNEQFF. The CDR3, as DNA: TGTGCCAGCAGTCAAAAATCTAGCGGGGGATATAGGGGGAATGAGCAGTTCTTC.